Below are 26 T cell receptor beta chains sequenced from a single sample in a study of cytomegalovirus exposure and HLA in healthy donors. PCR employed 60 Vbeta and 13 Jbeta primers. Data came from immunoSEQ multiplex PCR; TCRdb stores just in-frame clones and leaves some out. Among 95,000 to 150,000 clones listed, more than 55% were seen once. The sample consisted of PBMCs. These receptors all come from a man aged 18 to 35 in good health and CMV-seronegative.

The chain has TRBV5-6 and TRBJ1-2, with 7 bases fitting TRBD1. The CDR3 is 13 amino acids. The germline V gene encodes CDR1 SGHDT and CDR2 YYEEEE. Unmatched junction bases numbered 4, after V lost 4 bases and J lost 4 bases. The CDR3 is CASSQGQLYGYTF. The CDR3 coding sequence is TGTGCCAGCAGCCAGGGACAGCTCTATGGCTACACCTTC.

The gene calls are TRBV2 and TRBJ2-7, with 8 bases matching TRBD1. Germline trimming cut 0 bases from V and 2 bases from J; bases unmatched to any gene: 6. Germline V gene sequence: CDR1 SNHLY, CDR2 FYNNEI. CDR3 length: 16 residues. Written as DNA, the CDR3 is TGTGCCAGCAGTGAAGCGTGGGCAGGGGGCACCTACGAGCAGTACTTC. It yields the protein CASSEAWAGGTYEQYF.

Notes on this clone: The sample holds other DNA sequences that translate to the same CDR3. The genes are TRBV6-1 and TRBJ1-5; TRBD1 agrees at 7 bases. Germline trimming cut 1 base from V and 6 bases from J; bases unmatched to any gene: 3. The length of the CDR3 is 14 residues. CDR1 is MNHNS, CDR2 SASEGT, per germline. The DNA for the CDR3 is TGTGCCAGCAGTGAAGACAGGGGATCTCAGCCCCAGCATTTT. The encoded protein is CASSEDRGSQPQHF.

J is TRBJ2-1 and V is TRBV28; 8 bases line up with TRBD1. The V gene end was trimmed by 4 bases and the J gene end by 0 bases; junction bases not matched to a gene: 8. This CDR3 has 17 amino acids. Germline V CDR1 and CDR2: MDHEN, SYDVKM. The CDR3 DNA follows: TGTGCCAGCAGTTACCCGGGACAGGCGAGCTCCTACAATGAGCAGTTCTTC. Translated: CASSYPGQASSYNEQFF.

This chain uses TRBV5-6 with TRBJ1-1, with a possible D match to TRBD1 (6 bases). The CDR3 covers 14 residues. The germline V gene encodes CDR1 SGHDT and CDR2 YYEEEE. The V gene lost 3 bases and the J gene lost 1 base, with 10 bases spanning the gap. CDR3: CASSWDNSNTEAFF. DNA for the CDR3: TGTGCCAGCAGCTGGGACAACTCGAACACTGAAGCTTTCTTT.

This sequence joins TRBV4-1 and TRBJ2-3; TRBD1 agrees at 10 bases. CDR3 length equals 16 residues. V shed 1 base and J 3 bases; nucleotides not matched to a gene: 4. CDR1 is MGHRA, CDR2 YSYEKL, per germline. CDR3 in amino acids: CASSQVGDRGTDTQYF. The CDR3 bases are TGCGCCAGCAGCCAAGTAGGGGACAGGGGAACAGATACGCAGTATTTT.

This chain joins TRBV29-1 and TRBJ1-1, with D unresolved. The CDR3 is 11 residues long. The V and J ends lost 7 bases and 5 bases respectively, with 11 bases between them. The germline V gene has CDR1 SQVTM and CDR2 ANQGSEA. The DNA for the CDR3 is TGCAGCGACCGAATCCGGACTGAAGCTTTCTTT. This translates into CSDRIRTEAFF.

The rearrangement uses TRBV15 and TRBJ2-1, with a weak D call TRBD1 (6 bases). CDR1 is LNHNV, CDR2 YYDKDF, per germline (reference sequence). The CDR3 consists of 15 residues. Trimming removed 0 bases from V and 7 bases from J, with 13 bases in between. Here the CDR3 reads CATSRDPGVKNEQFF. The DNA for the CDR3 is TGTGCCACCAGCAGAGATCCAGGGGTTAAGAATGAGCAGTTCTTC.

The V gene is TRBV6-5, the J gene TRBJ1-3; possible D gene TRBD1, 6 bases. CDR3 size: 14 residues. The V gene's germline CDR1 is MNHEY and CDR2 SVGAGI. The germline V and J ends were trimmed by 7 bases and 4 bases, with 14 bases remaining between them. The CDR3 here is CASTTVQGGNTIYF. DNA of the CDR3: TGTGCCAGCACCACCGTACAGGGAGGAAACACCATATATTTT.

The chain recombines TRBV19 with TRBJ2-1; 14 nucleotides match TRBD2. The CDR3 is 17 residues long. Unmatched junction bases numbered 6, after V lost 2 bases and J lost 6 bases. CDR1 is LNHDA, CDR2 SQIVND, per germline (reference sequence). The CDR3 nucleotides read TGTGCCAGTAGTATATGGACTAGCGGGAGGCATCGCAATGAGCAGTTCTTC. The encoded protein is CASSIWTSGRHRNEQFF.

The chain combines TRBV10-3 with TRBJ1-5, with D hard to call. Germline-derived CDR1 and CDR2 are ENHRY and SYGVKD. This CDR3 has 13 amino acids. Trimming cost V 3 bases and J 3 bases, with 6 bases left between them. The CDR3 DNA reads as TGTGCCATCAGTGATCAGGCCAATCAGCCCCAGCATTTT. It specifies CAISDQANQPQHF.

This clone has just one count. The rearrangement joins TRBV5-1 to TRBJ1-6; the D is unclear. There are 14 residues in the CDR3. V shed 5 bases and J shed 1 base, with 7 bases lying between them. CDR1 and CDR2 (germline): SGHRS, YFSETQ. In DNA, the CDR3 is TGCGCCAGCAGTCCCGGGTCCTATAATTCACCCCTCCACTTT. It encodes CASSPGSYNSPLHF. The variable domain in full, with the rest retrieved from reference TRBV5-1 and TRBJ1-6, is KAGVTQTPRYLIKTRGQQVTLSCSPISGHRSVSWYQQTPGQGLQFLFEYFSETQRNKGNFPGRFSGRQFSNSRSEMNVSTLELGDSALYLCASSPGSYNSPLHFGNGTRLTVT.

V is TRBV7-2 and J is TRBJ2-2, with D uncertain. From germline, CDR1 is SGHTA and CDR2 FQGNSA. The CDR3 contains 14 residues. Trimming stripped 5 bases from V and 0 bases from J, with 7 bases between. CDR3 amino acids: CASSLGSNTGELFF. CDR3 bases: TGTGCCAGCAGCCTCGGGTCGAACACCGGGGAGCTGTTTTTT.

The rearrangement joins TRBV6-5 to TRBJ1-2; D gene ambiguous. The ends were cut back, 5 bases at V and 7 bases at J, with 17 bases in the middle. The CDR3 covers 14 residues. The V gene's germline CDR1 is MNHEY and CDR2 SVGAGI. The chain's CDR3 is CASSPRHHASGYTF. The CDR3, as DNA: TGTGCCAGCAGTCCTCGACACCACGCCAGTGGCTACACCTTC.

The gene calls are TRBV6-5 and TRBJ2-5; D is undetermined. The CDR3 loop spans 14 amino acids. The ends were cut back, 0 bases at V and 4 bases at J, with 9 bases in the middle. CDR1 and CDR2 from the germline V gene are MNHEY and SVGAGI. CDR3 coding DNA: TGTGCCAGCAGTTACTCTAGGCTAGGAGAGACCCAGTACTTC. Protein product: CASSYSRLGETQYF.

The CDR3 reads CATAGRSNEKLFF. The CDR3 DNA reads as TGTGCCACCGCGGGACGGAGTAATGAAAAACTGTTTTTT. V and J are TRBV15 and TRBJ1-4; D perhaps matches TRBD1 (5 bases). This CDR3 region has 13 residues. Trimming removed 8 bases at V and 4 bases at J, with 11 bases between. Germline V gives CDR1 LNHNV, CDR2 YYDKDF (reference sequence).

CDR3 nucleotide sequence: TGTGCCAGCAGACGGACAGGGAATTACTATGGCTACACCTTC. Encoded protein: CASRRTGNYYGYTF. The chain combines TRBV2 with TRBJ1-2; 8 nucleotides align to TRBD1. The germline V gene has CDR1 SNHLY and CDR2 FYNNEI. This CDR3 comprises 14 residues. V shed 6 bases and J 3 bases; nucleotides not matched to a gene: 6.

This clone was seen a few times. This chain uses TRBV4-3 with TRBJ1-2; D uncertain. The germline V gene encodes CDR1 LGHNA and CDR2 YSLEER. Trimming cost V 4 bases and J 4 bases, with 19 bases left between them. This CDR3 region has 16 residues. The CDR3 coding sequence is TGCGCCAGCAGCCCAGACTCCGGCGCAGGCATCTATGGCTACACCTTC. Its translation: CASSPDSGAGIYGYTF.

The chain has TRBV6-6 and TRBJ1-1; the match to TRBD1 covers 8 bases. J was trimmed by 4 bases and V by 5 bases; bases with no gene match: 12. The CDR3 covers 16 residues. Germline CDR1 reads MNHNY; CDR2 reads SVGAGI (reference sequence). In DNA, the CDR3 is TGTGCCAGCAGTATAGGACAGGGTCGTGGCGGCACTGAAGCTTTCTTT. Translating gives CASSIGQGRGGTEAFF.

This chain links TRBV6-1 with TRBJ2-4; TRBD2 agrees at 7 bases. The J segment lost 0 bases and the V segment lost 1 base, leaving 3 bases of the junction unmatched. Germline loops: CDR1 MNHNS, CDR2 SASEGT. The CDR3 covers 16 residues. The CDR3 loop reads CASSEVPGGAKNIQYF. The CDR3 nucleotides are TGTGCCAGCAGTGAAGTCCCGGGGGGAGCCAAAAACATTCAGTACTTC.

This clone was recorded a few times. The chain combines TRBV25-1 with TRBJ2-3; TRBD2 might be the D (5 bases). The CDR3 is 13 amino acids. Germline-derived CDR1 and CDR2 are MGHDK and SYGVNS. Trimming took 3 bases from V and 8 from J, leaving 12 bases between them. The DNA of the CDR3 is TGTGCCAGCAGTGACAGCGGCACGGGTACGCAGTATTTT. It codes for CASSDSGTGTQYF. The full variable domain, completed using reference TRBV25-1 and TRBJ2-3, is EADIYQTPRYLVIGTGKKITLECSQTMGHDKMYWYQQDPGMELHLIHYSYGVNSTEKGDLSSESTVSRIRTEHFPLTLESARPSHTSQYLCASSDSGTGTQYFGPGTRLTVL.

This clone appeared once. The chain is built from TRBV9 and TRBJ2-7; 7 bases agree with TRBD1. The CDR3 has 15 amino acids. V lost 4 bases to trimming and J lost 2 bases; unmatched junction nucleotides: 9. Germline CDR1 is SGDLS and CDR2 is YYNGEE. CDR3 amino acids: CASSPGTARAYEQYF. DNA for the CDR3: TGTGCCAGCAGCCCCGGGACAGCCCGAGCCTACGAGCAGTACTTC.

In its sample, this clone was seen a few times. The J gene is TRBJ2-7, the V gene TRBV29-1; possibly TRBD1 for D (6 bases). V was pared by 7 bases and J by 6 bases, with 16 bases between. Germline V gene lookup returns CDR1 SQVTM and CDR2 ANQGSEA. The CDR3 spans 12 residues. The CDR3 reads CSALTGQFEQYF. CDR3 nucleotide sequence: TGCAGCGCCCTGACAGGCCAATTCGAGCAGTACTTC.

The chain joins TRBV19 to TRBJ1-1; the match to TRBD1 covers 9 bases. J was trimmed by 3 bases and V by 5 bases; bases with no gene match: 7. The CDR3 has 15 residues. Germline V gene sequence: CDR1 LNHDA, CDR2 SQIVND (reference sequence). The CDR3 protein is CASSSTGTGYTEAFF. The CDR3 bases are TGTGCCAGTAGTTCAACGGGGACAGGGTACACTGAAGCTTTCTTT.

The chain is built from TRBV18 and TRBJ2-2, with D uncertain. Germline V gene sequence: CDR1 KGHSH, CDR2 LQKENI. The V gene lost 6 bases and the J gene lost 0 bases, with 8 bases spanning the gap. The CDR3 runs to 14 residues. The CDR3 DNA is TGTGCCAGCTCCTCGGTATCGAACACCGGGGAGCTGTTTTTT. Translating it yields CASSSVSNTGELFF.

The chain couples TRBV19 to TRBJ2-5; 12 bases agree with TRBD2. V shed 4 bases and J 2 bases; nucleotides not matched to a gene: 14. Germline assignment: CDR1 LNHDA and CDR2 SQIVND (reference sequence). The CDR3 loop spans 19 amino acids. CDR3 DNA sequence: TGTGCCAGTAGTACCAGGACTAGCGGGGTCGATTGGAAGCAAGAGACCCAGTACTTC. Protein: CASSTRTSGVDWKQETQYF.